This TCR beta chain is drawn from a study of blood T cell repertoires in COVID-19 (dated by TCRdb to the early 2020s). A note on the overall study: Collaborator samples came from the United States, Italy and Spain and covered acute and convalescent phases of COVID-19. The dataset comprised deeply sampled blood TCRbeta repertoires from subjects exposed to, actively infected with, or recovered from COVID-19. Nearly every sample came with metadata listing a de-identified subject ID, COVID-19 status, age in years and sex. The samples were drawn from two sources: the first 160 participants of the ongoing ImmuneRACE study, and over 950 subjects contributed by 6 global collaborators. The prospective study material was composed of cDNA or gDNA derived from T cells, B-cell-depleted T cells, or PBMCs. The repertoires were released in a freely available public database meant as a resource for research on the immune response to SARS-CoV-2. Where available, HLA class I and class II types were taken from metadata supplied by the sample provider and were not determined by assay-based typing. Overall results and qualifications from the work: The quantity of clinical and demographic metadata differed by source and by participant and was supplied without curation.

Collaborating institutions collected whole blood in K2EDTA tubes following their own protocols. For TCRbeta analysis, collaborators shipped samples as frozen whole blood, isolated PBMCs, or DNA extracted from either of those sample types. Of note for this clone: Its antigen is still unknown. Base qualities are not recorded, but no much larger clone differs from it by a single base.

CDR1 SGHTA and CDR2 FQGNSA are derived from the germline V gene. Measured from the cysteine to the phenylalanine, the CDR3 is 15 residues long. Kept here is only the CDR3 DNA, which spans 45 bases and is read in frame from base 1. Trimming removed 1 base from V and 4 bases from J; the gene matches leave 5 bases unexplained. TCRbeta CDR3 regions were amplified from genomic DNA by means of the immunoSEQ Assay, a bias-controlled multiplex PCR. Under the source paper's analysis protocol: Nucleated cell counts per sample were estimated from amplification of reference gene primers within the assay. To quantify the absolute abundance of each unique TCRbeta CDR3 rearrangement, sequence reads were collapsed and filtered. For each sample, productive Simpson clonality was calculated as the square root of Simpson's diversity index across productive rearrangements. TCRdb re-hosts the immuneACCESS table, in-frame sequences only. Its copies lack some clones; in the studies checked, an unresolved V gene accounts for under half of them, and the cause for the rest is not known. Clone size and the V and J calls come from that table; the DNA yielded D and trimming. The sample has some 62,000 clones on record, about 88% of them singletons. The ten top clones hold around 4.5% of the sample.

Sequences were obtained from peripheral blood. The receptor was isolated from a human donor in a cohort sampled during active COVID-19. The chain links TRBV7-2 with TRBJ2-7, and TRBD1 aligns with 9 junction nucleotides. The CDR3 region: CASSLEQGAGYEQYF. Read as DNA, the sequence is TGTGCCAGCAGCTTAGAACAGGGGGCGGGTTACGAGCAGTACTTC.